The following is a TCR beta chain sequence with its context. Per the germline V gene, CDR1 is SNHLY and CDR2 is FYNNEI. The length of the CDR3 is 15 residues. Trimming took 8 bases from V and 4 from J, leaving 18 bases between them. This sample stems from a study of shared clonotypes between healthy human individuals. Naivety among CD8 cells was defined by CD45RO negativity and positive CCR7 selection, thereby excluding terminally differentiated effector memory CD45RA+ cells. Profiling relied on immunoSEQ multiplex PCR, and the TCRdb table lists in-frame clones only, not all of them. The sample lists over 800,000 clones; 80% to 95% were seen once.

The sequence was obtained from a man under 40 in good health. The material sequenced was naive CD8+ T cells sorted from blood. This chain joins TRBV2 and TRBJ2-1, with D unclear. The CDR3 sequence is CASPSHLTSYNEQFF. For the CDR3, the DNA is TGTGCCAGCCCGTCGCATTTGACGTCTTACAATGAGCAGTTCTTC.